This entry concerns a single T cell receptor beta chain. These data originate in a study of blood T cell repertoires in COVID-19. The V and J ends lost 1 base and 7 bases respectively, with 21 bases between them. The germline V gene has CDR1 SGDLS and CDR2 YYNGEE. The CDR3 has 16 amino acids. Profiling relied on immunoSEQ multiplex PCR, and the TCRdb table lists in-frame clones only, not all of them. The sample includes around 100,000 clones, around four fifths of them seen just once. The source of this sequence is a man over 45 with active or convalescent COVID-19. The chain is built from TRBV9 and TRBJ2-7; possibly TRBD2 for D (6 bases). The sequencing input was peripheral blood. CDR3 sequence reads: CASSVRGTATAGEQYF. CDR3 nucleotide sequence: TGTGCCAGCAGCGTAAGGGGTACGGCTACGGCGGGGGAGCAGTACTTC.